This record looks at one T cell receptor (beta chain) sequence and its context. Reprocessing the 5' RACE reads, TCRdb reports a single entry for every CDR3 protein and omits DNA. The listing contains about 430,000 distinct CDR3 sequences. The data were obtained in a study of T cells expressing NK-cell markers. CDR1 and CDR2 from the germline V gene are SQVTM and ANQGSEA. This CDR3 comprises 14 residues. Sequencing was performed on blood T cells: a sorted CD56 or NKG2C T cell subset, CD4+ or CD8+ T cells, or bulk PBMC T cells (not recorded which). The V and J genes are TRBV29-1 and TRBJ1-1; TCRdb indicates TRBD1, and absent DNA this call remains unverified. This clonotype was sampled from a woman between 45 and 65 years old in good health. The CDR3 spells CSVGLQGVGTEAFF.